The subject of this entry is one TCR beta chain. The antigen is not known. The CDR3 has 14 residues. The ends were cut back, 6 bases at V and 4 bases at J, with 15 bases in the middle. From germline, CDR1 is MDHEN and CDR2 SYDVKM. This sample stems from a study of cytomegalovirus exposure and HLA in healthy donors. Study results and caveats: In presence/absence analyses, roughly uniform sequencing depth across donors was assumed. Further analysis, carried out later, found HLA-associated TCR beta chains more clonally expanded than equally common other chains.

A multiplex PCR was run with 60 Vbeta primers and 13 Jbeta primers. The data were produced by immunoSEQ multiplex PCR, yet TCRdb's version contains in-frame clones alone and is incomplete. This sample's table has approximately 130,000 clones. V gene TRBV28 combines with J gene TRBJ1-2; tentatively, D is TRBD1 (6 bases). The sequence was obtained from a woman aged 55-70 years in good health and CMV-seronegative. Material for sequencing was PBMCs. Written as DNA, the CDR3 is TGTGCCAGCAGGAAGATACAGGGAACCTATGGCTACACCTTC. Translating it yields CASRKIQGTYGYTF.